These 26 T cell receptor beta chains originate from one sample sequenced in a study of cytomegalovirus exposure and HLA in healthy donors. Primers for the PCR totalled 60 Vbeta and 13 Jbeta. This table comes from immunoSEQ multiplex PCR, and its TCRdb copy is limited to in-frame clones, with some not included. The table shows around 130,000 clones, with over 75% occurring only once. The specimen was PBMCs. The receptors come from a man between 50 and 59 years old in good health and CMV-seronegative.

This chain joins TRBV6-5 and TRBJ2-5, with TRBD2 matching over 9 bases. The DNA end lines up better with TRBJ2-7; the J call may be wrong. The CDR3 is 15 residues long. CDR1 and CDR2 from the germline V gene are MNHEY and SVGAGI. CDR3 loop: CASRKSSGDDYEQYF. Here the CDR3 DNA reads TGTGCCAGCAGGAAATCTAGCGGGGACGATTACGAGCAGTACTTC.

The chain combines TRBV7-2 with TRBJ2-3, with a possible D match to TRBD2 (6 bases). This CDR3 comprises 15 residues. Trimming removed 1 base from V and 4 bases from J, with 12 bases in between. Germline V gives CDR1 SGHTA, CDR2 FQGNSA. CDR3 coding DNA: TGTGCCAGCAGCTTAGGTGGGAGGAGGGCAGATACGCAGTATTTT. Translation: CASSLGGRRADTQYF.

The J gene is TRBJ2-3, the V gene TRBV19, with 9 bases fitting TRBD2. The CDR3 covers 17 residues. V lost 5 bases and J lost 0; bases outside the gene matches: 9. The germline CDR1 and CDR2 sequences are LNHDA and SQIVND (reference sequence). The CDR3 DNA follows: TGTGCCAGTAGTGGCCTAGCGGGAAAGACTAGCACAGATACGCAGTATTTT. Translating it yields CASSGLAGKTSTDTQYF.

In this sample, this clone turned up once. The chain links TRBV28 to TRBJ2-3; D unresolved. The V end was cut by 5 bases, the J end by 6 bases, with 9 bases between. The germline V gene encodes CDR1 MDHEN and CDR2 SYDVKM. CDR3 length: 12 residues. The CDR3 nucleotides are TGTGCCAGCAGTCCCCCTTTGGATACGCAGTATTTT. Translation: CASSPPLDTQYF.

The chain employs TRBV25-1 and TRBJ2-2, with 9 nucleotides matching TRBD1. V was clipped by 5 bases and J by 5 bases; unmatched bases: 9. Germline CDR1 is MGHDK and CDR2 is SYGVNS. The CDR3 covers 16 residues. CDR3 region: CASSKQGAALTGELFF. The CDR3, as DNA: TGTGCCAGCAGTAAACAGGGGGCTGCTCTGACCGGGGAGCTGTTTTTT.

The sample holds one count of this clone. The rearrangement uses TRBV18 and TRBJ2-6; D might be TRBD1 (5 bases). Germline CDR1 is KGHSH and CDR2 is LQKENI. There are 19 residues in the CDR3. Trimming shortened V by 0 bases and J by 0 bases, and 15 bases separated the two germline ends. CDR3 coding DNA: TGTGCCAGCTCACCACCATTTCTGACAGTGCCCTCTGGGGCCAACGTCCTGACTTTC. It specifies CASSPPFLTVPSGANVLTF. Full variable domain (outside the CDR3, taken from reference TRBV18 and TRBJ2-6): NAGVMQNPRHLVRRRGQEARLRCSPMKGHSHVYWYRQLPEEGLKFMVYLQKENIIDESGMPKERFSAEFPKEGPSILRIQQVVRGDSAAYFCASSPPFLTVPSGANVLTFGAGSRLTVL.

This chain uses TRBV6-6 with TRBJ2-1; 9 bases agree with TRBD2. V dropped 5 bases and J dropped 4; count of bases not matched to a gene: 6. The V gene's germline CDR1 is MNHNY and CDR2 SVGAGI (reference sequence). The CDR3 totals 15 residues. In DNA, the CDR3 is TGTGCCAGCAGTCCTAGCGGGACGTCGTACAATGAGCAGTTCTTC. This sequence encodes CASSPSGTSYNEQFF.

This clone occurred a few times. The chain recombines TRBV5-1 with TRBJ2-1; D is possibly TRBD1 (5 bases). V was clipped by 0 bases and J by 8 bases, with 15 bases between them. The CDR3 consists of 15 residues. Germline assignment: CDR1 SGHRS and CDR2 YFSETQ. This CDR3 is CASSLGQHSWDEQFF. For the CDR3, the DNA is TGCGCCAGCAGCTTGGGACAGCACTCTTGGGATGAGCAGTTCTTC.

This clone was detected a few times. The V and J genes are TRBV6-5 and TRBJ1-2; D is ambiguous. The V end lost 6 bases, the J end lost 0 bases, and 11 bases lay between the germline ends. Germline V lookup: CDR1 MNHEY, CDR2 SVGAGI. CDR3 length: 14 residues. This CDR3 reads CASSRGDANYGYTF. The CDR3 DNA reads TGTGCCAGCAGCCGGGGAGACGCTAACTATGGCTACACCTTC.

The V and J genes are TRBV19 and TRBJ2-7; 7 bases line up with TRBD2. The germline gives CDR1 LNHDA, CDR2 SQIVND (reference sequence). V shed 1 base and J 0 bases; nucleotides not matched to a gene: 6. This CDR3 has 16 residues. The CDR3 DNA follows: TGTGCCAGTAGTATAGCTGCGGGAGCACTCTCCTACGAGCAGTACTTC. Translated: CASSIAAGALSYEQYF.

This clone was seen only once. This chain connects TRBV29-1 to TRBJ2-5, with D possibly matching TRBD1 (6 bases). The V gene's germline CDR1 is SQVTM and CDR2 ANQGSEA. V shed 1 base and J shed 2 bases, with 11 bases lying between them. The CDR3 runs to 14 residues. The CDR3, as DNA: TGCAGCGTTGAAGGTCAGGGGAAACAAGAGACCCAGTACTTC. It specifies CSVEGQGKQETQYF. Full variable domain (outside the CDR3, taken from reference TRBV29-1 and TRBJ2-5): SAVISQKPSRDICQRGTSLTIQCQVDSQVTMMFWYRQQPGQSLTLIATANQGSEATYESGFVIDKFPISRPNLTFSTLTVSNMSPEDSSIYLCSVEGQGKQETQYFGPGTRLLVL.

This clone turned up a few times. CDR3 bases: TGTGCCAGCAGCGCTAGACTAGTTTATGCTGCTGATACGCAGTATTTT. Translated, it gives CASSARLVYAADTQYF. The J gene is TRBJ2-3, the V gene TRBV27; D perhaps matches TRBD2 (6 bases). Trimming removed 6 bases at V and 6 bases at J, with 22 bases between. Germline CDR1 and CDR2: MNHEY and SMNVEV (reference sequence). This CDR3 comprises 16 residues.

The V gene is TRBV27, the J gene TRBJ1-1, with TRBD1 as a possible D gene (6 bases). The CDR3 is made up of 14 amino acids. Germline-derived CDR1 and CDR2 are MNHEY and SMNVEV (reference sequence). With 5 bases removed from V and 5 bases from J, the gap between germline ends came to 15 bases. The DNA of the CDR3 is TGTGCCAGCAGTACCCACCGGGACATTACTGAAGCTTTCTTT. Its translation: CASSTHRDITEAFF.

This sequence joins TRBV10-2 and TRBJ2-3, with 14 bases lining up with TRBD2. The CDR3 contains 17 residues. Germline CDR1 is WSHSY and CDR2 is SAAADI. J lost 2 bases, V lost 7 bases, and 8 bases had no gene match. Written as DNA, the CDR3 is TGCGCCAGCATGGGGACTAGCGGGAGACGACTCACAGATACGCAGTATTTT. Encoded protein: CASMGTSGRRLTDTQYF.

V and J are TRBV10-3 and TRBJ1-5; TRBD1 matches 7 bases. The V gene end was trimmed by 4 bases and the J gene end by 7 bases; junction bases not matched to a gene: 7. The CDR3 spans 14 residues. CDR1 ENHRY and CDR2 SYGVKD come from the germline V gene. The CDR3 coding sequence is TGTGCCATCAGTGCGGGGACAGAAGCGCAGCCCCAGCATTTT. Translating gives CAISAGTEAQPQHF.

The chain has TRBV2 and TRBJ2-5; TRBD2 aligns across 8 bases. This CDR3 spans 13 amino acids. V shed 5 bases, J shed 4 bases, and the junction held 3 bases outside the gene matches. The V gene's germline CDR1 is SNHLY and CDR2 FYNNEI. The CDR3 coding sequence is TGTGCCAGCAGTACCGGGACTAGAGAGACCCAGTACTTC. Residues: CASSTGTRETQYF.

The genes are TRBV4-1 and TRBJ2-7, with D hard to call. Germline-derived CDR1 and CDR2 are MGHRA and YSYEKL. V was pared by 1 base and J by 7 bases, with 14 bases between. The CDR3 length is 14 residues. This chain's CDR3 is CASSQVTLHREQYF. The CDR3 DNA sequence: TGCGCCAGCAGCCAAGTAACGCTCCATCGGGAGCAGTACTTC.

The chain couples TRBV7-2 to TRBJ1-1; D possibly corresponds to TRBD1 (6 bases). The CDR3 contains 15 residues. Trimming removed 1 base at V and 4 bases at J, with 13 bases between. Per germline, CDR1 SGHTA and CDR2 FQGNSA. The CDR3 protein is CASSLVEGVGTEAFF. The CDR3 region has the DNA TGTGCCAGCAGCTTAGTAGAGGGGGTGGGCACTGAAGCTTTCTTT.

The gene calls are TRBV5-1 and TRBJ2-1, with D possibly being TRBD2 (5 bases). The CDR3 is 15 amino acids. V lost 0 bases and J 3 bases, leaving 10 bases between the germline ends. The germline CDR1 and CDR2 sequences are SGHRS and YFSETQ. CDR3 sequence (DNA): TGCGCCAGCAGCTTGGAGACTACCATCTACAATGAGCAGTTCTTC. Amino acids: CASSLETTIYNEQFF.

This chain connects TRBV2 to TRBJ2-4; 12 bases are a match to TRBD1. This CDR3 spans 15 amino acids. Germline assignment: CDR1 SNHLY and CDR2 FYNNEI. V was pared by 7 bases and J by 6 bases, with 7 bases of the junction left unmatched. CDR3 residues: CASIRDRGQGNIQYF. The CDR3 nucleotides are TGTGCCAGCATAAGGGACAGGGGGCAGGGAAACATTCAGTACTTC.

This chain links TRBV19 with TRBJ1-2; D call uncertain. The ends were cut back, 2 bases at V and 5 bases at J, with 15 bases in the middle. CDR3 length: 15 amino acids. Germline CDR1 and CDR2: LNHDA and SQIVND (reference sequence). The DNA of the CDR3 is TGTGCCAGTAGTATAAGATTTCGCCGGGTGTATGGCTACACCTTC. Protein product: CASSIRFRRVYGYTF. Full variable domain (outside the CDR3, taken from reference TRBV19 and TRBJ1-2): DGGITQSPKYLFRKEGQNVTLSCEQNLNHDAMYWYRQDPGQGLRLIYYSQIVNDFQKGDIAEGYSVSREKKESFPLTVTSAQKNPTAFYLCASSIRFRRVYGYTFGSGTRLTVV.

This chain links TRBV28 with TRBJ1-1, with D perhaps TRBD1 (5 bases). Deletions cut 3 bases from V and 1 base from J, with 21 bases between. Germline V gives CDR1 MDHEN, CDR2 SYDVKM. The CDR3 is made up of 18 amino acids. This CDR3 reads CASSLPTPPQVTNTEAFF. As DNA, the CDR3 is TGTGCCAGCAGTTTGCCCACTCCCCCACAGGTGACGAACACTGAAGCTTTCTTT. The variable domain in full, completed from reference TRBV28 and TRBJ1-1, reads DVKVTQSSRYLVKRTGEKVFLECVQDMDHENMFWYRQDPGLGLRLIYFSYDVKMKEKGDIPEGYSVSREKKERFSLILESASTNQTSMYLCASSLPTPPQVTNTEAFFGQGTRLTVV.

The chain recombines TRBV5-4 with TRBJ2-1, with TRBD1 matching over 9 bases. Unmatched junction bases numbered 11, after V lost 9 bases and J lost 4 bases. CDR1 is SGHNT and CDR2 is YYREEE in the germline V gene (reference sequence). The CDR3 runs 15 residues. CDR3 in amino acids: CATFARDREYNEQFF. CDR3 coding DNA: TGTGCCACCTTCGCCCGGGACAGGGAATACAATGAGCAGTTCTTC.

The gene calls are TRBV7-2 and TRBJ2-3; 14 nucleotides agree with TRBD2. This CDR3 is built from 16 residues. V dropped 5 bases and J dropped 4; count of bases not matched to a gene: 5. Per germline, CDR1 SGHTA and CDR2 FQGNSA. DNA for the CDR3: TGTGCCAGCAGCACGGGACTAGCGGGAGTGGCAGATACGCAGTATTTT. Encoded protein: CASSTGLAGVADTQYF. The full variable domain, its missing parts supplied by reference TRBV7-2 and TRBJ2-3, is GAGVSQSPSNKVTEKGKDVELRCDPISGHTALYWYRQSLGQGLEFLIYFQGNSAPDKSGLPSDRFSAERTGGSVSTLTIQRTQQEDSAVYLCASSTGLAGVADTQYFGPGTRLTVL.

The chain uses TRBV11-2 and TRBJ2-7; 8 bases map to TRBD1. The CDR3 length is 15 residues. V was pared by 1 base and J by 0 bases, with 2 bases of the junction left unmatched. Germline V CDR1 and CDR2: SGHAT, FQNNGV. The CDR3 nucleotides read TGTGCCAGCAGCTTAGGAGGACAGGGCTCCTACGAGCAGTACTTC. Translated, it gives CASSLGGQGSYEQYF.

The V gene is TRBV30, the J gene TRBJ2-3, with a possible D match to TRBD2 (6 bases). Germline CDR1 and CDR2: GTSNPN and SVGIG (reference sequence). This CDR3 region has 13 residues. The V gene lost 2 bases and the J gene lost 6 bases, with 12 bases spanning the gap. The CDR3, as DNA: TGTGCCTGGAGTTTGACTAGTCATGATACGCAGTATTTT. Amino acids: CAWSLTSHDTQYF.